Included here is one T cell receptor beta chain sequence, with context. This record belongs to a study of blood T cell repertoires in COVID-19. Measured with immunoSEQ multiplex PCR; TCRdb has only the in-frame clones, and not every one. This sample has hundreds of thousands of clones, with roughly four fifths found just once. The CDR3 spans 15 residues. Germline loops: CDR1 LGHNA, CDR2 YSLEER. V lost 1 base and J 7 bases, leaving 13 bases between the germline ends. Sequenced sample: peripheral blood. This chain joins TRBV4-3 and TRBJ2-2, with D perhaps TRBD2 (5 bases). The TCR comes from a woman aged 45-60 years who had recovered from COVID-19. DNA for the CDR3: TGCGCCAGCAGCCAAGGCCCGGGGAATGGCGGGGAGCTGTTTTTT. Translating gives CASSQGPGNGGELFF.